These T cell receptor beta chains were read from a single sample in a study of CD8+ T cells in alopecia areata. The table came from immunoSEQ multiplex PCR; TCRdb's copy has only in-frame clones and leaves some out. The table has around 140,000 clones, approximately 87% seen once. Sequenced material: CD8+ T cells sorted from blood, taken at week 0. The receptors derive from a human donor with alopecia areata. CDR3s include the opening cysteine and the closing phenylalanine or tryptophan. D genes are given only for firm matches. Clone size is given for some rows only: seen once, a few or many times, or a class if the clone is expanded.

D gene: NA; V gene: TRBV2; J gene: TRBJ2-1; clone size: NA; CDR3 protein: CASGEEADNEQFF; CDR3 DNA: TGTGCCAGCGGCGAGGAGGCAGACAATGAGCAGTTCTTC
D gene: NA; V gene: TRBV27; J gene: TRBJ1-2; clone size: NA; CDR3 protein: CASSPLSIVGYGYTF; CDR3 DNA: TGTGCCAGCAGTCCGCTGAGCATTGTGGGCTATGGCTACACCTTC
D gene: TRBD1; V gene: TRBV5-1; J gene: TRBJ1-5; clone size: NA; CDR3 protein: CASSLVGLTYHRGRESNQPQHF; CDR3 DNA: TGCGCCAGCAGCTTGGTTGGCCTGACGTATCACAGGGGGCGAGAGAGCAATCAGCCCCAGCATTTT
D gene: NA; V gene: TRBV7-9; J gene: TRBJ1-1; clone size: NA; CDR3 protein: CASSSDSANTEAFF; CDR3 DNA: TGTGCCAGCAGCTCGGACAGTGCGAACACTGAAGCTTTCTTT
D gene: NA; V gene: TRBV6-1; J gene: TRBJ1-3; clone size: NA; CDR3 protein: CASGGDYGGNTIYF; CDR3 DNA: TGTGCCAGCGGAGGAGATTATGGGGGAAACACCATATATTTT
D gene: NA; V gene: TRBV19; J gene: TRBJ2-1; clone size: few; CDR3 protein: CASSSGGDYNEQFF; CDR3 DNA: TGTGCCAGTAGTAGTGGCGGCGACTACAATGAGCAGTTCTTC
D gene: NA; V gene: TRBV5-1; J gene: TRBJ2-3; clone size: NA; CDR3 protein: CASSPPGMDTQYF; CDR3 DNA: TGCGCCAGCAGCCCTCCGGGGATGGATACGCAGTATTTT
D gene: TRBD2; V gene: TRBV9; J gene: TRBJ2-3; clone size: NA; CDR3 protein: CASSTRAGAPADTQYF; CDR3 DNA: TGTGCCAGCAGCACAAGAGCGGGAGCGCCCGCAGATACGCAGTATTTT
D gene: NA; V gene: TRBV19; J gene: TRBJ1-5; clone size: NA; CDR3 protein: CASSMKDRAPREQPQHF; CDR3 DNA: TGTGCCAGTAGCATGAAGGACCGGGCCCCGCGAGAACAGCCCCAGCATTTT
D gene: TRBD2; V gene: TRBV11-2; J gene: TRBJ2-2; clone size: NA; CDR3 protein: CASSLAVSYTGELFF; CDR3 DNA: TGTGCCAGCAGCCTAGCGGTCAGTTACACCGGGGAGCTGTTTTTT
D gene: NA; V gene: TRBV7-9; J gene: TRBJ1-2; clone size: NA; CDR3 protein: CASSPGGDYGYTF; CDR3 DNA: TGTGCCAGCAGCCCGGGGGGCGACTATGGCTACACCTTC
D gene: NA; V gene: TRBV27; J gene: TRBJ1-2; clone size: NA; CDR3 protein: CASSDSVLAGYTF; CDR3 DNA: TGTGCCAGCAGCGACAGCGTCCTGGCTGGCTACACCTTC
D gene: TRBD1; V gene: TRBV27; J gene: TRBJ2-2; clone size: NA; CDR3 protein: CASSPWTGDASGELFF; CDR3 DNA: TGTGCCAGCAGTCCGTGGACAGGAGATGCGTCCGGGGAGCTGTTTTTT
D gene: NA; V gene: TRBV27; J gene: TRBJ1-3; clone size: NA; CDR3 protein: CASSLDGVGNTIYF; CDR3 DNA: TGTGCCAGCAGTTTAGATGGGGTTGGAAACACCATATATTTT
D gene: TRBD1; V gene: TRBV7-3; J gene: TRBJ1-1; clone size: NA; CDR3 protein: CASSPHAGQANTEAFF; CDR3 DNA: TGTGCCAGCAGCCCCCATGCTGGACAGGCGAACACTGAAGCTTTCTTT
D gene: NA; V gene: TRBV29-1; J gene: TRBJ2-7; clone size: NA; CDR3 protein: CSVESPRHSSYEQYF; CDR3 DNA: TGCAGCGTTGAATCTCCCCGTCACAGCTCCTACGAGCAGTACTTC
D gene: NA; V gene: TRBV6-5; J gene: TRBJ1-2; clone size: NA; CDR3 protein: CASSYQAAGSNYGYTF; CDR3 DNA: TGTGCCAGCAGTTACCAGGCCGCCGGTTCTAACTATGGCTACACCTTC
D gene: NA; V gene: TRBV7-9; J gene: TRBJ1-1; clone size: few; CDR3 protein: CASSPRDKYEAFF; CDR3 DNA: TGTGCCAGCAGCCCCCGGGACAAATACGAAGCTTTCTTT
D gene: TRBD1; V gene: TRBV29-1; J gene: TRBJ2-2; clone size: few; CDR3 protein: CSVESLRGTLWVGELFF; CDR3 DNA: TGCAGCGTTGAATCGCTCAGGGGGACGTTATGGGTTGGGGAGCTGTTTTTT
D gene: NA; V gene: TRBV7-9; J gene: TRBJ1-1; clone size: NA; CDR3 protein: CASSPIGYTEAFF; CDR3 DNA: TGTGCCAGCAGCCCAATAGGGTACACTGAAGCTTTCTTT
D gene: NA; V gene: TRBV11-2; J gene: TRBJ1-3; clone size: NA; CDR3 protein: CASSLEPVSGNTIYF; CDR3 DNA: TGTGCCAGCAGCTTAGAACCAGTCTCTGGAAACACCATATATTTT
D gene: NA; V gene: TRBV2; J gene: TRBJ2-1; clone size: NA; CDR3 protein: CASSSTEQFF; CDR3 DNA: TGTGCCAGCAGCTCTACTGAGCAGTTCTTC
D gene: NA; V gene: TRBV27; J gene: TRBJ1-2; clone size: NA; CDR3 protein: CASRSGGYGYTF; CDR3 DNA: TGTGCCAGCAGGTCCGGGGGCTATGGCTACACCTTC
D gene: NA; V gene: TRBV11-2; J gene: TRBJ2-3; clone size: few; CDR3 protein: CASSLALTGDTQYF; CDR3 DNA: TGTGCCAGCAGCTTAGCCCTTACAGGGGATACGCAGTATTTT
D gene: TRBD2; V gene: TRBV27; J gene: TRBJ2-1; clone size: NA; CDR3 protein: CASSHGTSGYNEQFF; CDR3 DNA: TGTGCCAGCAGCCATGGGACTAGCGGGTACAATGAGCAGTTCTTC
D gene: TRBD1; V gene: TRBV29-1; J gene: TRBJ2-7; clone size: NA; CDR3 protein: CSIRTGGEQYF; CDR3 DNA: TGCAGCATTAGAACAGGGGGCGAGCAGTACTTC
D gene: NA; V gene: TRBV29-1; J gene: TRBJ2-7; clone size: few; CDR3 protein: CSVEGRGQSTPYEQYF; CDR3 DNA: TGCAGCGTTGAAGGGCGGGGACAGTCGACCCCCTACGAGCAGTACTTC
D gene: NA; V gene: TRBV2; J gene: TRBJ2-7; clone size: NA; CDR3 protein: CASSEAHF; CDR3 DNA: TGTGCCAGCAGTGAAGCCCACTTC
D gene: NA; V gene: TRBV29-1; J gene: TRBJ1-2; clone size: once; CDR3 protein: CSVEEGGNYGYTF; CDR3 DNA: TGCAGCGTTGAGGAGGGAGGTAACTATGGCTACACCTTC
D gene: NA; V gene: TRBV18; J gene: TRBJ2-1; clone size: NA; CDR3 protein: CASSVGGALYNEQFF; CDR3 DNA: TGTGCCAGCTCCGTGGGGGGGGCCTTGTACAATGAGCAGTTCTTC
D gene: NA; V gene: TRBV30; J gene: TRBJ1-1; clone size: NA; CDR3 protein: CASIQAENTEAFF; CDR3 DNA: TGTGCCTCCATACAGGCTGAGAACACTGAAGCTTTCTTT
D gene: NA; V gene: TRBV27; J gene: TRBJ2-3; clone size: NA; CDR3 protein: CASWKTDTQYF; CDR3 DNA: TGTGCCAGCTGGAAGACAGATACGCAGTATTTT
D gene: TRBD1; V gene: TRBV15; J gene: TRBJ1-5; clone size: NA; CDR3 protein: CATSRAGQEINQPQHF; CDR3 DNA: TGTGCCACCAGCAGAGCGGGACAGGAAATCAATCAGCCCCAGCATTTT
D gene: NA; V gene: TRBV10-2; J gene: TRBJ2-3; clone size: once; CDR3 protein: CASSEGSRTDTQYF; CDR3 DNA: TGCGCCAGCAGTGAGGGGAGTCGCACAGATACGCAGTATTTT
D gene: TRBD2; V gene: TRBV7-9; J gene: TRBJ2-2; clone size: NA; CDR3 protein: CASSPRWEGLDTGELFF; CDR3 DNA: TGTGCCAGCAGCCCCAGGTGGGAGGGGCTAGACACCGGGGAGCTGTTTTTT
D gene: NA; V gene: TRBV6-5; J gene: TRBJ2-1; clone size: once; CDR3 protein: CASSWASSMYEQFF; CDR3 DNA: TGTGCCAGCAGTTGGGCTAGCAGTATGTATGAGCAGTTCTTC
D gene: NA; V gene: TRBV29-1; J gene: TRBJ1-2; clone size: NA; CDR3 protein: CSVEGVEGYTF; CDR3 DNA: TGCAGCGTTGAAGGGGTAGAGGGCTACACCTTC
D gene: TRBD1; V gene: TRBV7-9; J gene: TRBJ2-7; clone size: once; CDR3 protein: CASSTGQGAGEQYF; CDR3 DNA: TGTGCCAGCAGCACGGGACAGGGGGCTGGCGAGCAGTACTTC
D gene: NA; V gene: TRBV27; J gene: TRBJ2-1; clone size: NA; CDR3 protein: CASSLSGTGNEQFF; CDR3 DNA: TGTGCCAGCAGTTTATCCGGGACGGGCAATGAGCAGTTCTTC
D gene: NA; V gene: TRBV5-6; J gene: TRBJ1-1; clone size: NA; CDR3 protein: CASSSTVMNTEAFF; CDR3 DNA: TGTGCCAGCAGCTCGACAGTTATGAACACTGAAGCTTTCTTT
D gene: TRBD2; V gene: TRBV6-4; J gene: TRBJ2-3; clone size: NA; CDR3 protein: CASSEGSGGSDTQYF; CDR3 DNA: TGTGCCAGCAGTGAGGGTAGCGGGGGATCAGATACGCAGTATTTT
D gene: NA; V gene: TRBV15; J gene: TRBJ2-2; clone size: once; CDR3 protein: CATLWGNTGELFF; CDR3 DNA: TGTGCCACCCTGTGGGGGAACACCGGGGAGCTGTTTTTT
D gene: NA; V gene: TRBV29-1; J gene: TRBJ2-7; clone size: NA; CDR3 protein: CSVVPHRCDSYEQYF; CDR3 DNA: TGCAGCGTCGTCCCCCACAGGTGTGACTCCTACGAGCAGTACTTC
D gene: TRBD1; V gene: TRBV6-6; J gene: TRBJ2-7; clone size: few; CDR3 protein: CASSLGQGYEQYF; CDR3 DNA: TGTGCCAGCAGCTTGGGACAGGGCTACGAGCAGTACTTC
D gene: TRBD2; V gene: TRBV7-3; J gene: TRBJ2-3; clone size: NA; CDR3 protein: CASSFSAGGRLLGDTDTQYF; CDR3 DNA: TGTGCCAGCAGCTTTTCAGCGGGAGGTCGCCTTTTAGGGGACACAGATACGCAGTATTTT
D gene: TRBD1; V gene: TRBV11-2; J gene: TRBJ2-7; clone size: NA; CDR3 protein: CASSLELTGSYEQYF; CDR3 DNA: TGTGCCAGCAGCTTAGAGTTGACAGGGTCCTACGAGCAGTACTTC
D gene: TRBD2; V gene: TRBV7-9; J gene: TRBJ2-2; clone size: NA; CDR3 protein: CASSPLAGKHANTGELFF; CDR3 DNA: TGTGCCAGCAGCCCACTAGCGGGCAAACACGCGAACACCGGGGAGCTGTTTTTT
D gene: TRBD2; V gene: TRBV27; J gene: TRBJ2-7; clone size: NA; CDR3 protein: CASSVAGTSGLYEQYF; CDR3 DNA: TGTGCCAGCAGTGTAGCCGGGACTAGCGGCCTCTACGAGCAGTACTTC
D gene: TRBD1; V gene: TRBV5-1; J gene: TRBJ2-2; clone size: NA; CDR3 protein: CASSSGTGGDTGELFF; CDR3 DNA: TGCGCCAGCAGCTCCGGGACAGGGGGTGACACCGGGGAGCTGTTTTTT
D gene: TRBD2; V gene: TRBV29-1; J gene: TRBJ2-1; clone size: NA; CDR3 protein: CSVQRSGLAAINEQFF; CDR3 DNA: TGCAGCGTCCAACGTTCGGGACTAGCGGCTATCAATGAGCAGTTCTTC
D gene: NA; V gene: TRBV29-1; J gene: TRBJ2-3; clone size: once; CDR3 protein: CSVGGPTQYF; CDR3 DNA: TGCAGCGTCGGAGGTCCTACGCAGTATTTT
D gene: NA; V gene: TRBV7-2; J gene: TRBJ2-5; clone size: NA; CDR3 protein: CASSLLTRTGETQYF; CDR3 DNA: TGTGCCAGCAGCTTGTTGACTAGGACGGGAGAGACCCAGTACTTC
D gene: NA; V gene: TRBV30; J gene: TRBJ2-2; clone size: NA; CDR3 protein: CAWLGRVDTGELFF; CDR3 DNA: TGTGCCTGGCTGGGCAGGGTGGACACCGGGGAGCTGTTTTTT
D gene: TRBD1; V gene: TRBV9; J gene: TRBJ2-3; clone size: NA; CDR3 protein: CASSHGTASTDTQYF; CDR3 DNA: TGTGCCAGCAGCCACGGGACAGCTAGCACAGATACGCAGTATTTT